The 32 T cell receptor beta chains in this list originate from one sample, sequenced in a study of technical replicates of blood from a few donors (dated 2017 in TCRdb). Libraries were constructed by the immunoSEQ multiplex PCR assay. TCRdb holds this immuneACCESS table with in-frame rearrangements only. Some clones are missing; in checked studies, unresolved V genes explain under half, and the rest has no known cause. This sample lists about 70,000 clones; around 97% were detected once. Together, the top ten hold roughly 0.21% of the sample. Sequenced material: T cells isolated from PBMCs. The receptors shown here come from a human donor in good health.

This chain links TRBV7-9 with TRBJ2-7, with a possible D match to TRBD2 (5 bases). The CDR3 totals 14 residues. V was pared by 5 bases and J by 5 bases, with 16 bases between. Germline assignment: CDR1 SEHNR and CDR2 FQNEAQ (reference sequence). The DNA for the CDR3 is TGTGCCAGCAGCGTCCATACGGGGTCCCACGAGCAGTACTTC. This encodes CASSVHTGSHEQYF.

The chain employs TRBV6-1 and TRBJ2-7; TRBD2 matches 10 bases. Trimming cost V 3 bases and J 2 bases; bases outside gene matches: 1. The germline gives CDR1 MNHNS, CDR2 SASEGT. The CDR3 loop spans 14 amino acids. CDR3 bases: TGTGCCAGCAGTGAGCTAGCGGGGGCCTACGAGCAGTACTTC. Translating gives CASSELAGAYEQYF.

J is TRBJ2-2 and V is TRBV4-1, with TRBD2 matching over 13 bases. Germline lookup yields CDR1 MGHRA and CDR2 YSYEKL. Germline trimming cut 6 bases from V and 6 bases from J; bases unmatched to any gene: 7. This CDR3 region has 16 residues. CDR3 residues: CASSLLAGGVAGELFF. DNA of the CDR3: TGCGCCAGCAGTCTACTAGCGGGAGGGGTAGCCGGGGAGCTGTTTTTT.

Details on this clone: At one end the junction does not follow the germline gene, possibly because of a read error. This chain links TRBV9 with TRBJ2-1, with 9 bases identical to TRBD2. The CDR3 runs 14 residues. In germline, CDR1 is SGDLS, CDR2 YYNGEE. The CDR3 DNA is TGTGCCAGCAGCGTAGGTGCGGGGGGGCCTGAGCCGTTCTTC. It codes for CASSVGAGGPEPFF.

V and J are TRBV6-5 and TRBJ1-2; unclear D gene. Germline V lookup: CDR1 MNHEY, CDR2 SVGAGI. Trimming removed 0 bases from V and 4 bases from J, with 12 bases in between. This CDR3 is 15 amino acids long. CDR3 loop: CASSYSRVGIYGYTF. The DNA of the CDR3 is TGTGCCAGCAGTTACTCGAGGGTGGGGATCTATGGCTACACCTTC.

The chain has TRBV11-2 and TRBJ1-1; possibly TRBD1 for D (5 bases). The CDR3 contains 18 residues. CDR1 is SGHAT and CDR2 is FQNNGV in the germline V gene. V was shortened by 4 bases and J by 0 bases, with 21 bases between the two germline ends. The CDR3 loop is CASSSLGWGVTMNTEAFF. The CDR3, as DNA: TGTGCCAGCAGCTCCCTCGGCTGGGGGGTTACCATGAACACTGAAGCTTTCTTT.

The chain uses TRBV4-1 and TRBJ1-1, with 8 bases aligning to TRBD1. The CDR3 runs to 15 residues. From germline, CDR1 is MGHRA and CDR2 YSYEKL. The junction had 9 bases not matched to a gene; V was cut back by 3 bases and J by 6 bases. CDR3 sequence (DNA): TGCGCCAGCAGCCACCCGACAGGGGACAGCCCTGAAGCTTTCTTT. It translates to CASSHPTGDSPEAFF.

The V call is TRBV6-1, the J call TRBJ1-5; 8 bases fit TRBD1. The ends lost 2 bases at V and 4 bases at J; junction bases unmatched: 4. The CDR3 sequence is 15 residues long. CDR1 MNHNS and CDR2 SASEGT come from the germline V gene. The CDR3 region has the DNA TGTGCCAGCAGTGAACAGGGGGCTGGGAATCAGCCCCAGCATTTT. Protein product: CASSEQGAGNQPQHF.

This rearrangement joins TRBV14 to TRBJ2-7, with D possibly matching TRBD1 (6 bases). The CDR3 totals 13 residues. Germline loops: CDR1 SGHDN, CDR2 FVKESK. With 3 bases removed from V and 2 bases from J, the gap between germline ends came to 8 bases. The CDR3 loop is CASSQDSTYEQYF. For the CDR3, the DNA is TGTGCCAGCAGCCAGGACAGTACCTACGAGCAGTACTTC. Drawing the rest from reference TRBV14 and TRBJ2-7, the complete variable domain is EAGVTQFPSHSVIEKGQTVTLRCDPISGHDNLYWYRRVMGKEIKFLLHFVKESKQDESGMPNNRFLAERTGGTYSTLKVQPAELEDSGVYFCASSQDSTYEQYFGPGTRLTVT.

The chain joins TRBV5-4 to TRBJ2-7, with D perhaps matching TRBD1 (6 bases). This CDR3 spans 14 amino acids. Between the trimmed V and J ends, which lost 0 bases and 2 bases, there was a span of 9 bases. Germline V gives CDR1 SGHNT, CDR2 YYREEE (reference sequence). The chain's CDR3 is CASSLGDTTYEQYF. The CDR3 DNA sequence: TGTGCCAGCAGCTTGGGGGACACGACCTACGAGCAGTACTTC.

The rearrangement uses TRBV19 and TRBJ2-3; perhaps TRBD2 as D (6 bases). With 8 bases removed from V and 6 bases from J, the gap between germline ends came to 6 bases. The CDR3 is made up of 10 amino acids. CDR1 LNHDA and CDR2 SQIVND come from the germline V gene (reference sequence). CDR3 in amino acids: CASGGDTQYF. DNA for the CDR3: TGTGCCAGTGGGGGGGATACGCAGTATTTT. Based on the CDR3 plus reference TRBV19 and TRBJ2-3, the full variable domain is DGGITQSPKYLFRKEGQNVTLSCEQNLNHDAMYWYRQDPGQGLRLIYYSQIVNDFQKGDIAEGYSVSREKKESFPLTVTSAQKNPTAFYLCASGGDTQYFGPGTRLTVL.

V gene TRBV7-2 combines with J gene TRBJ2-7; 10 positions match TRBD2. Germline CDR1 SGHTA, CDR2 FQGNSA. V dropped 2 bases and J dropped 2; count of bases not matched to a gene: 3. The CDR3 is 15 residues long. The CDR3 nucleotides are TGTGCCAGCAGCTTATACGGACTAGCGGCCTACGAGCAGTACTTC. Translating it yields CASSLYGLAAYEQYF.

This clone was seen once. The chain carries TRBV30 and TRBJ1-5, with D maybe TRBD1 (5 bases). Trimming removed 2 bases from V and 1 base from J, with 9 bases in between. The germline CDR1 and CDR2 sequences are GTSNPN and SVGIG (reference sequence). This CDR3 is built from 14 residues. The CDR3 is CAWSPRGSNQPQHF. The CDR3 region has the DNA TGTGCCTGGAGTCCGCGGGGCAGCAATCAGCCCCAGCATTTT.

V usage is TRBV7-8 and J usage is TRBJ2-5, with no clear D. CDR3 length: 13 amino acids. Germline V gives CDR1 SGHVS, CDR2 FQNEAQ. V dropped 10 bases and J dropped 1 base, with 13 bases sitting between them. CDR3 nucleotides: TGTGCCACCTTTTTCATGAGCCAAGAGACCCAGTACTTC. Translating gives CATFFMSQETQYF.

The chain links TRBV18 to TRBJ2-6; 9 bases map to TRBD1. The length of the CDR3 is 17 residues. The germline CDR1 and CDR2 sequences are KGHSH and LQKENI. Germline trimming cut 4 bases from V and 0 bases from J; bases unmatched to any gene: 4. CDR3 bases: TGTGCCAGCTCACAGGGGACAGGGAGCTCTGGGGCCAACGTCCTGACTTTC. It codes for CASSQGTGSSGANVLTF.

The chain recombines TRBV14 with TRBJ1-3; tentative D call: TRBD1 (6 bases). V lost 7 bases and J lost 5, with 12 bases in between. The germline CDR1 and CDR2 sequences are SGHDN and FVKESK. The CDR3 is made up of 13 amino acids. The CDR3 is CASTFGTRNTIYF. CDR3 nucleotide sequence: TGTGCCAGCACCTTCGGGACAAGAAACACCATATATTTT.

This chain links TRBV4-2 with TRBJ2-7; 8 bases are a match to TRBD2. The CDR3 extends over 15 amino acids. After removal of 3 bases from V and 1 base from J, the junction contained 5 bases not matched to a gene. Looked up from germline, CDR1 is LGHNA and CDR2 is YNFKEQ. CDR3 sequence (DNA): TGTGCCAGCAGCCAGTCCCAGCGGGGGTCCTACGAGCAGTACTTC. This sequence encodes CASSQSQRGSYEQYF.

V is TRBV11-2 and J is TRBJ2-5; 8 nucleotides agree with TRBD1. This CDR3 contains 16 residues. V shed 3 bases, J shed 2 bases, and the junction held 8 bases outside the gene matches. CDR1 and CDR2 from the germline V gene are SGHAT and FQNNGV. The DNA for the CDR3 is TGTGCCAGCAGCTTCGCTATAGGGACAGGTCAAGAGACCCAGTACTTC. Translating gives CASSFAIGTGQETQYF.

The gene calls are TRBV25-1 and TRBJ1-3, with 8 bases identical to TRBD1. V trimming: 2 bases; J trimming: 3 bases; junction bases outside the gene matches: 3. In germline, CDR1 is MGHDK, CDR2 SYGVNS. The CDR3 runs to 15 residues. The CDR3 here is CASSEQGARGNTIYF. The CDR3 region has the DNA TGTGCCAGCAGTGAACAGGGGGCGCGTGGAAACACCATATATTTT. Using reference TRBV25-1 and TRBJ1-3 for the parts outside the CDR3, the full variable domain is EADIYQTPRYLVIGTGKKITLECSQTMGHDKMYWYQQDPGMELHLIHYSYGVNSTEKGDLSSESTVSRIRTEHFPLTLESARPSHTSQYLCASSEQGARGNTIYFGEGSWLTVV.

The V call is TRBV5-1, the J call TRBJ1-1, with unresolved D. Trimming took 1 base from V and 5 from J, leaving 12 bases between them. CDR3 length: 14 residues. CDR1 and CDR2 from the germline V gene are SGHRS and YFSETQ. CDR3 region: CASSLSSRGTEAFF. The CDR3 DNA reads TGCGCCAGCAGCTTGTCTTCCCGGGGAACTGAAGCTTTCTTT.

J is TRBJ2-3 and V is TRBV29-1; D is unclear. Germline lookup yields CDR1 SQVTM and CDR2 ANQGSEA. Trimming stripped 4 bases from V and 7 bases from J, with 6 bases between. The CDR3 contains 10 residues. The CDR3 here is CSVVLHTQYF. The CDR3 DNA follows: TGCAGCGTTGTCCTTCATACGCAGTATTTT.

V and J are TRBV5-1 and TRBJ2-1; D gene unclear. Trimming pared 2 bases from V and 7 bases from J, leaving 13 bases between. This CDR3 spans 14 amino acids. The germline V gene has CDR1 SGHRS and CDR2 YFSETQ. The CDR3 DNA reads as TGCGCCAGCAGCTTTGGCCAGGTTGAGAATGAGCAGTTCTTC. Its translation is CASSFGQVENEQFF.

The genes are TRBV11-2 and TRBJ1-1, with 11 bases lining up with TRBD1. Trimming at V came to 4 bases and at J to 4 bases, leaving 2 bases not matched to a gene. The CDR3 spans 14 residues. The germline V gene encodes CDR1 SGHAT and CDR2 FQNNGV. Written as DNA, the CDR3 is TGTGCCAGCAGCTCCGGACAGGGGGCCACTGAAGCTTTCTTT. As protein: CASSSGQGATEAFF.

V usage is TRBV5-1 and J usage is TRBJ2-5, with TRBD2 identical over 14 bases. The CDR3 length is 19 residues. Germline CDR1 is SGHRS and CDR2 is YFSETQ. With V trimmed by 2 bases and J by 4 bases, 13 bases remained unmatched. DNA for the CDR3: TGCGCCAGCAGCTTCCACATGACTAGCGGGGGGGCCAAAGGAGAGACCCAGTACTTC. Translated: CASSFHMTSGGAKGETQYF. The entire variable domain, with the rest obtained from reference TRBV5-1 and TRBJ2-5, is as follows: KAGVTQTPRYLIKTRGQQVTLSCSPISGHRSVSWYQQTPGQGLQFLFEYFSETQRNKGNFPGRFSGRQFSNSRSEMNVSTLELGDSALYLCASSFHMTSGGAKGETQYFGPGTRLLVL.

Written as DNA, the CDR3 is TGCGCCAGCAGGCCAGGGGAGCGCTCCTACGAGCAGTACTTC. Translating gives CASRPGERSYEQYF. The rearrangement links TRBV10-2 to TRBJ2-7; D might be TRBD1 (6 bases). V dropped 6 bases and J dropped 0 bases, with 12 bases sitting between them. Germline lookup yields CDR1 WSHSY and CDR2 SAAADI. The CDR3 loop spans 14 amino acids.

The chain employs TRBV30 and TRBJ2-7, with D possibly being TRBD1 (5 bases). Germline lookup yields CDR1 GTSNPN and CDR2 SVGIG (reference sequence). Trimming removed 5 bases at V and 1 base at J, with 9 bases between. CDR3 size: 12 residues. The CDR3 protein is CAWDSGSYEQYF. The CDR3 DNA reads TGTGCCTGGGACAGTGGTTCCTACGAGCAGTACTTC.

This chain joins TRBV6-1 and TRBJ1-2, with D uncertain. There are 15 residues in the CDR3. With 2 bases removed from V and 2 bases from J, the gap between germline ends came to 12 bases. Germline CDR1 reads MNHNS; CDR2 reads SASEGT. This chain's CDR3 is CASSESIYRNYGYTF. The CDR3 region has the DNA TGTGCCAGCAGTGAATCAATCTACAGAAACTATGGCTACACCTTC.

The chain recombines TRBV9 with TRBJ1-1; TRBD1 aligns across 7 bases. V trimming: 0 bases; J trimming: 3 bases; junction bases outside the gene matches: 2. The germline CDR1 and CDR2 sequences are SGDLS and YYNGEE. The CDR3 length is 14 residues. The CDR3 sequence: CASSVGQGHTEAFF. The CDR3 nucleotides read TGTGCCAGCAGCGTAGGACAGGGACACACTGAAGCTTTCTTT.

This clone was observed a single time. The gene calls are TRBV29-1 and TRBJ2-4, with D tentatively TRBD1 (5 bases). V lost 7 bases to trimming and J lost 3 bases, with 13 bases between them. The CDR3 contains 13 residues. In germline, CDR1 is SQVTM, CDR2 ANQGSEA. The CDR3 is CSAQGIDKNIQYF. CDR3 bases: TGCAGCGCCCAGGGAATAGACAAAAACATTCAGTACTTC.

This chain joins TRBV9 and TRBJ1-4, with D perhaps TRBD1 (6 bases). The CDR3 has 16 amino acids. The germline V gene has CDR1 SGDLS and CDR2 YYNGEE. Trimming cost V 3 bases and J 3 bases, with 15 bases left between them. The DNA for the CDR3 is TGTGCCAGCAGCGAAGCCGGGGGGCAGTCTAATGAAAAACTGTTTTTT. Its protein product is CASSEAGGQSNEKLFF.

The rearrangement links TRBV4-1 to TRBJ1-2; D may be TRBD1 (6 bases). The germline V gene has CDR1 MGHRA and CDR2 YSYEKL. This CDR3 spans 15 amino acids. Trimming left V 6 bases short and J 0 bases short, with 14 bases between. CDR3 sequence: CASRSTWTANYGYTF. The CDR3, as DNA: TGCGCCAGCAGAAGTACCTGGACAGCTAACTATGGCTACACCTTC.

The chain has TRBV10-3 and TRBJ2-1; the match to TRBD2 covers 13 bases. CDR1 is ENHRY, CDR2 SYGVKD, per germline. The J segment lost 10 bases and the V segment lost 3 bases, leaving 0 bases of the junction unmatched. CDR3 length: 13 residues. CDR3 in amino acids: CAISELAGGEQFF. The CDR3 nucleotides read TGTGCCATCAGTGAACTAGCGGGGGGGGAGCAGTTCTTC.